Each of the 15 T cell receptor beta chains below was sequenced from the same sample in a study of OX40 agonist ivuxolimab in advanced cancers. Measured with immunoSEQ multiplex PCR; TCRdb has only the in-frame clones, and not every one. The table includes 60,000 to 75,000 clones, 70% to 90% detected once. Source: CD4+ or CD8+ T cells sorted from blood, taken in a trial of the OX40 agonist ivuxolimab. All receptors come from an adult with an advanced solid tumor such as melanoma, head and neck, liver or kidney cancer.

The V gene is TRBV5-6, the J gene TRBJ1-1; D call uncertain. CDR3 length: 16 residues. V dropped 1 base and J dropped 1 base, with 14 bases sitting between them. CDR1 SGHDT and CDR2 YYEEEE come from the germline V gene. In DNA, the CDR3 is TGTGCCAGCAGCTTGTTTTCGGGCCTGAAGAACACTGAAGCTTTCTTT. Amino acids: CASSLFSGLKNTEAFF.

V and J are TRBV30 and TRBJ1-2, with 8 bases aligning to TRBD1. The CDR3 contains 16 residues. With V trimmed by 2 bases and J by 1 base, 9 bases remained unmatched. The V gene's germline CDR1 is GTSNPN and CDR2 SVGIG (reference sequence). The CDR3: CAWSPPDRVFNYGYTF. In DNA, the CDR3 is TGTGCCTGGAGTCCTCCGGACAGGGTCTTTAACTATGGCTACACCTTC.

The chain carries TRBV5-4 and TRBJ2-4; a weak D match, TRBD1 (5 bases). CDR1 is SGHNT and CDR2 is YYREEE in the germline V gene (reference sequence). The V and J ends lost 0 bases and 5 bases respectively, with 6 bases between them. This CDR3 has 13 amino acids. CDR3 bases: TGTGCCAGCAGCTTGGACAGGCAAAACATTCAGTACTTC. It encodes CASSLDRQNIQYF.

The chain joins TRBV19 to TRBJ1-1; tentative D call: TRBD1 (6 bases). The V and J ends lost 3 bases and 8 bases respectively, with 13 bases between them. This CDR3 has 13 residues. Germline V gene sequence: CDR1 LNHDA, CDR2 SQIVND (reference sequence). The CDR3 region has the DNA TGTGCCAGTAGTATCCGGCAGGGGATGGAAGCTTTCTTT. Encoded protein: CASSIRQGMEAFF.

The chain couples TRBV11-2 to TRBJ2-3; TRBD2 agrees at 8 bases. The CDR3 totals 15 residues. J lost 3 bases, V lost 3 bases, and 5 bases had no gene match. From germline, CDR1 is SGHAT and CDR2 FQNNGV. This CDR3 reads CASSFWGGRTDTQYF. The CDR3 nucleotides are TGTGCCAGCAGCTTCTGGGGCGGGAGGACAGATACGCAGTATTTT.

V usage is TRBV7-2 and J usage is TRBJ2-5, with no clear D. Trimming left V 5 bases short and J 6 bases short, with 13 bases between. The CDR3 length is 13 residues. Germline V gives CDR1 SGHTA, CDR2 FQGNSA. This CDR3 is CASSPSGVKTQYF. The DNA of the CDR3 is TGTGCCAGCAGCCCTAGTGGAGTAAAGACCCAGTACTTC.

The chain has TRBV2 and TRBJ1-2, with 9 bases lining up with TRBD1. Germline loops: CDR1 SNHLY, CDR2 FYNNEI. This CDR3 spans 12 amino acids. The V gene end was trimmed by 5 bases and the J gene end by 7 bases; junction bases not matched to a gene: 2. Written as DNA, the CDR3 is TGTGCCAGCAGTCGGGACAGGGTTGGCTACACCTTC. Protein: CASSRDRVGYTF.

The V call is TRBV7-6, the J call TRBJ2-3; D uncertain. Trimming left V 5 bases short and J 2 bases short, with 14 bases between. Germline V gene data show CDR1 as SGHVS and CDR2 as FNYEAQ. The CDR3 runs to 15 residues. The CDR3: CASSPLGLNTDTQYF. Here the CDR3 DNA reads TGTGCCAGCAGCCCTCTGGGTCTCAACACAGATACGCAGTATTTT.

This clone was seen more than once but under ten times. The chain combines TRBV2 with TRBJ1-2; no clear D. Looked up from germline, CDR1 is SNHLY and CDR2 is FYNNEI. V dropped 0 bases and J dropped 7 bases, with 9 bases sitting between them. This CDR3 has 13 amino acids. The CDR3 here is CASSEAIQLGYTF. The CDR3 DNA follows: TGTGCCAGCAGTGAAGCGATCCAACTTGGCTACACCTTC.

V and J are TRBV5-6 and TRBJ1-1; tentative D call: TRBD1 (5 bases). The CDR3 totals 17 residues. The V and J ends lost 4 bases and 1 base respectively, with 20 bases between them. Germline V CDR1 and CDR2: SGHDT, YYEEEE. CDR3 sequence: CASSPYGMGRTNTEAFF. The CDR3 nucleotides read TGTGCCAGCAGCCCCTACGGAATGGGACGGACGAACACTGAAGCTTTCTTT.

CDR3 bases: TGTGCCAGCAGCCCTCGGAATAGCGGAACCACCGGGGAGCTGTTTTTT. Its translation is CASSPRNSGTTGELFF. The chain employs TRBV7-3 and TRBJ2-2; weak D call: TRBD2 (6 bases). This CDR3 region has 16 residues. CDR1 and CDR2 (germline): SGHTA, FQGTGA. Trimming removed 5 bases at V and 4 bases at J, with 17 bases between.

This clone was observed a single time. The chain joins TRBV6-1 to TRBJ1-2, with D maybe TRBD1 (6 bases). V shed 7 bases and J shed 7 bases, with 22 bases lying between them. The germline CDR1 and CDR2 sequences are MNHNS and SASEGT. The CDR3 is 15 amino acids. CDR3 residues: CASIPPGTPGRGYTF. CDR3 nucleotide sequence: TGTGCCAGCATCCCTCCTGGGACACCGGGTCGTGGCTACACCTTC.

This clone has just one count. The CDR3 region is CASSPLKGHTDTQYF. CDR3 bases: TGTGCCAGCTCACCACTCAAGGGGCACACAGATACGCAGTATTTT. The chain links TRBV18 to TRBJ2-3, with D tentatively TRBD1 (5 bases). The CDR3 contains 15 residues. The V end lost 1 base, the J end lost 2 bases, and 10 bases lay between the germline ends. Germline CDR1 KGHSH, CDR2 LQKENI.

A word on this clone: Mismatch with germline at one junction end may stem from a read error. The chain carries TRBV5-8 and TRBJ2-7, with D maybe TRBD2 (7 bases). The CDR3 sequence is 11 residues long. CDR1 and CDR2 (germline): SGHTS, YDEGEE. This CDR3 reads CASSRGGQKHF. The CDR3 nucleotides are TGTGCCAGCAGCAGGGGGGGCCAAAAACACTTC.

This CDR3 is CASSVGASGATDTQYF. For the CDR3, the DNA is TGTGCCAGCAGCGTAGGGGCTAGCGGGGCCACAGATACGCAGTATTTT. The chain combines TRBV9 with TRBJ2-3; TRBD2 aligns across 9 bases. This CDR3 spans 16 amino acids. Germline assignment: CDR1 SGDLS and CDR2 YYNGEE. J was trimmed by 2 bases and V by 0 bases; bases with no gene match: 4.